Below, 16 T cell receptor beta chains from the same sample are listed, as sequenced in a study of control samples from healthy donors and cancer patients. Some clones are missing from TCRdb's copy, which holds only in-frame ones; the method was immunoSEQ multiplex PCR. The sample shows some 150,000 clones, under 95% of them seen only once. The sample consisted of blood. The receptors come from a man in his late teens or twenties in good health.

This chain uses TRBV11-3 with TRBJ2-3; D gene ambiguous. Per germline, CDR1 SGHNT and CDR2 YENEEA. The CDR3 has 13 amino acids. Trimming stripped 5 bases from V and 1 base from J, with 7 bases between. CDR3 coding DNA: TGTGCCAGCAGCCCCTGGGGCACAGATACGCAGTATTTT. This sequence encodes CASSPWGTDTQYF. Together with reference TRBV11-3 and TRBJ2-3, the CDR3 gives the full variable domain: EAGVVQSPRYKIIEKKQPVAFWCNPISGHNTLYWYLQNLGQGPELLIRYENEEAVDDSQLPKDRFSAERLKGVDSTLKIQPAELGDSAVYLCASSPWGTDTQYFGPGTRLTVL.

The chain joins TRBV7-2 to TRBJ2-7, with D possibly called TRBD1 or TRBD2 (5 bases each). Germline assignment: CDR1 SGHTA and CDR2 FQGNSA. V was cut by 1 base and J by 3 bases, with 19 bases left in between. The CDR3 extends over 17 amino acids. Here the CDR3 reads CASSLEGALGDLYEQYF. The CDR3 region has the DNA TGTGCCAGCAGCTTAGAAGGGGCGTTAGGGGACCTCTACGAGCAGTACTTC.

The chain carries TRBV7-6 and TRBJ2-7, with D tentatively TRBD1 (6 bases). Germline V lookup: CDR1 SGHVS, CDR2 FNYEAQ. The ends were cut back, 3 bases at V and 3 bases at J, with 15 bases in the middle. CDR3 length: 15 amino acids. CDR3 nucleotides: TGTGCCAGCAGCTTGCCAGGCAGGGGCGACTACGAGCAGTACTTC. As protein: CASSLPGRGDYEQYF.

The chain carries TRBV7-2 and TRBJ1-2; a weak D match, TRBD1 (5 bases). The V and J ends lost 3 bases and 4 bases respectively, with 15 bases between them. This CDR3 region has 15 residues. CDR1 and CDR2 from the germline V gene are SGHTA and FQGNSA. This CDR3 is CASSFTLGGAYGYTF. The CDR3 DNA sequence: TGTGCCAGCAGCTTTACCTTAGGAGGGGCCTATGGCTACACCTTC.

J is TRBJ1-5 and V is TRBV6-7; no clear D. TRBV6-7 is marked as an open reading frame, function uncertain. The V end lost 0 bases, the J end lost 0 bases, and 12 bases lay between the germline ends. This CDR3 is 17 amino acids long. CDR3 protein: CASSYSEGLYSNQPQHF. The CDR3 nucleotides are TGTGCCAGCAGTTACTCGGAAGGGCTCTATAGCAATCAGCCCCAGCATTTT.

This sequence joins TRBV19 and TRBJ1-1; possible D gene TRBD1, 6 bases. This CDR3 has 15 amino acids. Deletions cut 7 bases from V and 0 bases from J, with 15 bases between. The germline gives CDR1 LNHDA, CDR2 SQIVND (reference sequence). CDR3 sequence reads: CASNPGQILNTEAFF. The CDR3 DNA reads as TGTGCCAGTAACCCTGGACAGATCTTGAACACTGAAGCTTTCTTT.

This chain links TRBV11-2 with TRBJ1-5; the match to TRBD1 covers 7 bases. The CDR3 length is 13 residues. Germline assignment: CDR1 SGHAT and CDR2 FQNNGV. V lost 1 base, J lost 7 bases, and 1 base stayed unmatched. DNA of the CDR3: TGTGCCAGCAGCTTAGGGGGACAGCAGCCCCAGCATTTT. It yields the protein CASSLGGQQPQHF.

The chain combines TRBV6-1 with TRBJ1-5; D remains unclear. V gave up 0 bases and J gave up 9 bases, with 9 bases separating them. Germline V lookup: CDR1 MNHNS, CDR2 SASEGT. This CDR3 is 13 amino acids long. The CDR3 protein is CASSEASGSPQHF. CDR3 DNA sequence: TGTGCCAGCAGTGAAGCGTCGGGATCGCCCCAGCATTTT.

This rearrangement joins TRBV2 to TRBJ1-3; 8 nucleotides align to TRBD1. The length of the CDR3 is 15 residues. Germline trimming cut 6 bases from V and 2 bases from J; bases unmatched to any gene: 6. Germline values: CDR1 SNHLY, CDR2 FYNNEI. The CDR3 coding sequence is TGTGCCAGCAGACTTCAGACAGGGGCTGGAAACACCATATATTTT. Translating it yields CASRLQTGAGNTIYF.

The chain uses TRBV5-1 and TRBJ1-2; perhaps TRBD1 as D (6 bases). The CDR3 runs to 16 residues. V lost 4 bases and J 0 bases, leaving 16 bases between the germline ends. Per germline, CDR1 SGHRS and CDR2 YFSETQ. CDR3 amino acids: CASSMGADATNYGYTF. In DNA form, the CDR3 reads TGCGCCAGCAGCATGGGGGCAGACGCCACTAACTATGGCTACACCTTC.

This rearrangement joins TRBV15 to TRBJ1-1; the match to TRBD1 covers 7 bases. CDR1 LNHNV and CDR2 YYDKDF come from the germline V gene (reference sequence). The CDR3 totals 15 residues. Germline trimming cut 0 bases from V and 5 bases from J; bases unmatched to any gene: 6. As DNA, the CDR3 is TGTGCCACCAGCAGAGATTCACAGGGGAATACTGAAGCTTTCTTT. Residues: CATSRDSQGNTEAFF.

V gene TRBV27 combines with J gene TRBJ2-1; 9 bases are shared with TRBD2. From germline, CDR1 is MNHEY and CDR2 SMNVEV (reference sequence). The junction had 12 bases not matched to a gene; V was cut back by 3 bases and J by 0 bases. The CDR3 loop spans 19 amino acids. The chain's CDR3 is CASSFSGLAGESSYNEQFF. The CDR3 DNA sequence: TGTGCCAGCAGTTTCTCAGGGTTAGCGGGGGAAAGCTCCTACAATGAGCAGTTCTTC.

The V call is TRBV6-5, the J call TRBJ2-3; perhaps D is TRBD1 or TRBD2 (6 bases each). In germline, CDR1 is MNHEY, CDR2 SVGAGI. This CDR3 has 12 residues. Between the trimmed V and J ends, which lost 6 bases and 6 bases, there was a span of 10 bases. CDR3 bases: TGTGCCAGCAGCCCGGGGGCCGATACGCAGTATTTT. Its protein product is CASSPGADTQYF.

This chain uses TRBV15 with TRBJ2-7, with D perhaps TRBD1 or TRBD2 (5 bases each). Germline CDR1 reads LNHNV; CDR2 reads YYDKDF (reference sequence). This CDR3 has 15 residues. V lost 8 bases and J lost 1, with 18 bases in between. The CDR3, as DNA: TGTGCCACCCGTTTCTTAATGGGGGAGTCCTACGAGCAGTACTTC. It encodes CATRFLMGESYEQYF.

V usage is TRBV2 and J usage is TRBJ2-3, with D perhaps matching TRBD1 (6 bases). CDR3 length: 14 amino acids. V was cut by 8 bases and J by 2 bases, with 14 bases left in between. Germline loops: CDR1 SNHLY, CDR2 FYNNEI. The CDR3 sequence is CASSRDTNTDTQYF. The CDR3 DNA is TGTGCCAGCTCCAGGGACACAAACACAGATACGCAGTATTTT.

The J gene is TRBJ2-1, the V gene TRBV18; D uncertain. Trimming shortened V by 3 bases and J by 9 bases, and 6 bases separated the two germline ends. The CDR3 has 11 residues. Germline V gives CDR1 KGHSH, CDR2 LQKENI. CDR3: CASSPVGEQFF. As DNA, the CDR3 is TGTGCCAGCTCACCGGTTGGTGAGCAGTTCTTC.